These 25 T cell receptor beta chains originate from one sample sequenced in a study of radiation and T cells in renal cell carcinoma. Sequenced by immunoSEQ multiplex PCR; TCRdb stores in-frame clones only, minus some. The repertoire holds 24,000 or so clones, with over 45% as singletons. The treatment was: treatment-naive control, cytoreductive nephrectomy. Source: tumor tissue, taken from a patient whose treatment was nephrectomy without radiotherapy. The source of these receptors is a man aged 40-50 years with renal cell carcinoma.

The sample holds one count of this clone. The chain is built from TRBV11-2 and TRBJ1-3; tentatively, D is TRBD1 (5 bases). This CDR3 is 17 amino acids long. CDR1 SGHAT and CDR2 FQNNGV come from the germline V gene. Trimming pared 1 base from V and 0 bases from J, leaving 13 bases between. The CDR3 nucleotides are TGTGCCAGCAGCTTAGGATACGGGGCGAGCTCTGGAAACACCATATATTTT. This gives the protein CASSLGYGASSGNTIYF.

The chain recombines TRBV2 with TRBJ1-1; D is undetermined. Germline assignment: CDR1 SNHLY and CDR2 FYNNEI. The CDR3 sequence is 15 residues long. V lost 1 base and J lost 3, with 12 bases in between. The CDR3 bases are TGTGCCAGCAGTGAAGAAGGAGCAGGCTACACTGAAGCTTTCTTT. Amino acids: CASSEEGAGYTEAFF.

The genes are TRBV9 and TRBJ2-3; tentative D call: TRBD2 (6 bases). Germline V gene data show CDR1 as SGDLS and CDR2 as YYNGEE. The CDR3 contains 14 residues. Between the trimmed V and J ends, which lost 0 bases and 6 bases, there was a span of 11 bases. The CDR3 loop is CASSVGGGSDTQYF. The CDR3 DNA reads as TGTGCCAGCAGCGTAGGTGGGGGGAGTGATACGCAGTATTTT.

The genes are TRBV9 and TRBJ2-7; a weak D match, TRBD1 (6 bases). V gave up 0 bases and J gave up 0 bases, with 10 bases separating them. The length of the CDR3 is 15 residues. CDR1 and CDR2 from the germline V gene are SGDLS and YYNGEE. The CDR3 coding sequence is TGTGCCAGCAGCGTAGCTAGGACAGCCTCCTACGAGCAGTACGTC. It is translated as CASSVARTASYEQYV.

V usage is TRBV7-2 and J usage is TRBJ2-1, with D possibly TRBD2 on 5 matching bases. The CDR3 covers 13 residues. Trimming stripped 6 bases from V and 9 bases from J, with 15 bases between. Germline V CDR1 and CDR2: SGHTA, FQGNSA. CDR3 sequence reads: CASSQMRVGEQFF. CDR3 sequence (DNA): TGTGCCAGCAGTCAAATGAGGGTGGGTGAGCAGTTCTTC.

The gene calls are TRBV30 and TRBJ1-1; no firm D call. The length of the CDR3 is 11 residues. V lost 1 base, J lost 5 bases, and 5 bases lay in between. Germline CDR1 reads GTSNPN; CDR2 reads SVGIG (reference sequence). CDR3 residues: CAWSGRTEAFF. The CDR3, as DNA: TGTGCCTGGAGTGGTCGGACTGAAGCTTTCTTT.

CDR3 in DNA: TGCAGCGTTGAAGATGGCGGAGAGAGATTCTCTGGAAACACCATATATTTT. This sequence encodes CSVEDGGERFSGNTIYF. The rearrangement links TRBV29-1 to TRBJ1-3; D unclear. V was trimmed by 0 bases and J by 0 bases, leaving 15 bases between them. CDR1 SQVTM and CDR2 ANQGSEA come from the germline V gene. The CDR3 loop spans 17 amino acids.

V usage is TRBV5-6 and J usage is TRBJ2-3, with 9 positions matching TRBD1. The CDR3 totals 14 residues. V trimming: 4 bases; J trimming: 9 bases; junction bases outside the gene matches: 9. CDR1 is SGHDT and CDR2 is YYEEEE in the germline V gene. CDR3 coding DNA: TGTGCCAGCAGCCTGGGGGGACAGGGAATGACGCAGTATTTT. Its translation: CASSLGGQGMTQYF.

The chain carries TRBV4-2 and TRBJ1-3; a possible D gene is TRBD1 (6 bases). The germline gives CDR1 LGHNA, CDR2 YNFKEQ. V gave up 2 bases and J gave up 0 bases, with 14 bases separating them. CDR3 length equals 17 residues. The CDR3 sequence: CASSQLQTGNSGNTIYF. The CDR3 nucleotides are TGTGCCAGCAGCCAACTCCAAACAGGGAACTCTGGAAACACCATATATTTT.

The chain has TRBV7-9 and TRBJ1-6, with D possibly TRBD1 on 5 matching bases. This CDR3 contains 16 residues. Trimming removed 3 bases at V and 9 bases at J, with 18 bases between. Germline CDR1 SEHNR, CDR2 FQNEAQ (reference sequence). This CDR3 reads CASSLGRGEWGSPLHF. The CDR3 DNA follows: TGTGCCAGCAGCTTGGGGAGGGGCGAATGGGGTTCACCCCTCCACTTT.

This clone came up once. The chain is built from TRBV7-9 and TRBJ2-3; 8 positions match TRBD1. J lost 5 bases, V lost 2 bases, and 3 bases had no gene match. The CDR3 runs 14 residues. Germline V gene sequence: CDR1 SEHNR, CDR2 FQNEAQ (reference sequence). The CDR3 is CASSLKTGEDTQYF. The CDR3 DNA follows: TGTGCCAGCAGCTTAAAGACAGGGGAAGATACGCAGTATTTT.

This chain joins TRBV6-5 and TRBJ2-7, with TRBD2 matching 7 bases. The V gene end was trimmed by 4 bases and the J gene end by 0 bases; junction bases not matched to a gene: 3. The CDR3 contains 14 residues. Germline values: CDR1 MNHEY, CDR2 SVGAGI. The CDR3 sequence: CASSWGGSSYEQYF. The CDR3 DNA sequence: TGTGCCAGCAGTTGGGGGGGGTCCTCCTACGAGCAGTACTTC.

In DNA, the CDR3 is TGTGCCAGCAGCTTGGCCCTATCTGAAGCTTTCTTT. Residues: CASSLALSEAFF. This chain links TRBV5-6 with TRBJ1-1; D is unclear. Trimming cost V 0 bases and J 6 bases, with 6 bases left between them. This CDR3 comprises 12 residues. CDR1 is SGHDT, CDR2 YYEEEE, per germline.

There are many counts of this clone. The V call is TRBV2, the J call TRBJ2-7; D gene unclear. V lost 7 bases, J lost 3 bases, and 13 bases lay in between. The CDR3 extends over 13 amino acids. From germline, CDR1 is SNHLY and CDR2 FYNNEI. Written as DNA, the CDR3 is TGTGCCAGCAACCCCGGTAGGTTCTACGAGCAGTACTTC. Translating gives CASNPGRFYEQYF.

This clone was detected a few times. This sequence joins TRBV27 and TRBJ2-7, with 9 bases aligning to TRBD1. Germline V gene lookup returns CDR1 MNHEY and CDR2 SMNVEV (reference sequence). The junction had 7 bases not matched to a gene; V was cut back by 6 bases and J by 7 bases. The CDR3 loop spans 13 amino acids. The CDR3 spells CASRSQGAKEQYF. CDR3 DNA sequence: TGTGCCAGCAGGTCACAGGGGGCTAAAGAGCAGTACTTC.

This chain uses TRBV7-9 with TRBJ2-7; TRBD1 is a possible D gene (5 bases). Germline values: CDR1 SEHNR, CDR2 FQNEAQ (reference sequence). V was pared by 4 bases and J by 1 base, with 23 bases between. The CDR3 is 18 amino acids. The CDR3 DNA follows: TGTGCCAGCAGCTCATCATCACCAGGGCAGGGTCGATCCTACGAGCAGTACGTC. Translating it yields CASSSSSPGQGRSYEQYV.

CDR3 bases: TGTGCCAGCAGCTTAGTTGAGGGGGCGAGAACTGAAGCTTTCTTT. It codes for CASSLVEGARTEAFF. The chain has TRBV7-8 and TRBJ1-1; TRBD1 matches 7 bases. This CDR3 comprises 15 residues. Germline CDR1 and CDR2: SGHVS and FQNEAQ. J lost 5 bases, V lost 1 base, and 7 bases had no gene match.

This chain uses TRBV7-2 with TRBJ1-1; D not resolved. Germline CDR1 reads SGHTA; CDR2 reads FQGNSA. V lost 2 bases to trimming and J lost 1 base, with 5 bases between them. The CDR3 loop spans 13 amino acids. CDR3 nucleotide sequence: TGTGCCAGCAGCTTACAGCAGAACACTGAAGCTTTCTTT. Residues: CASSLQQNTEAFF. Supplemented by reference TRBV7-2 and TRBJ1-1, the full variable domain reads GAGVSQSPSNKVTEKGKDVELRCDPISGHTALYWYRQSLGQGLEFLIYFQGNSAPDKSGLPSDRFSAERTGGSVSTLTIQRTQQEDSAVYLCASSLQQNTEAFFGQGTRLTVV.

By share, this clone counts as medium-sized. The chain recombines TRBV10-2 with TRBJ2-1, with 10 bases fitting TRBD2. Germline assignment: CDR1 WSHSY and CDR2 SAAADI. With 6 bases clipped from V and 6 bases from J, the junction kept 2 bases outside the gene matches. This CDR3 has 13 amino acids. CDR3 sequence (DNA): TGCGCCAGCAGACTAGCGGGGATCAATGAGCAGTTCTTC. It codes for CASRLAGINEQFF.

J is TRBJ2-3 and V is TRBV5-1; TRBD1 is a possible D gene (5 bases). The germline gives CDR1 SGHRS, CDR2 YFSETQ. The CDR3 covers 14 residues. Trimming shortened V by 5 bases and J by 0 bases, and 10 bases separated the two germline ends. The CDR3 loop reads CASSAQDSTDTQYF. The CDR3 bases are TGCGCCAGCAGTGCACAGGATAGCACAGATACGCAGTATTTT. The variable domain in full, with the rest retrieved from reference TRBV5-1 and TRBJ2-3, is KAGVTQTPRYLIKTRGQQVTLSCSPISGHRSVSWYQQTPGQGLQFLFEYFSETQRNKGNFPGRFSGRQFSNSRSEMNVSTLELGDSALYLCASSAQDSTDTQYFGPGTRLTVL.

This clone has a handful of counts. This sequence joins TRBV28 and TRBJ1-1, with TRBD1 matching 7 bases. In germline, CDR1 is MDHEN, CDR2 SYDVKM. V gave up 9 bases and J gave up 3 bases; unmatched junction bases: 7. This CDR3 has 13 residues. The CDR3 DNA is TGTGCCAGTACCGGGACAGCATACACTGAAGCTTTCTTT. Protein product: CASTGTAYTEAFF. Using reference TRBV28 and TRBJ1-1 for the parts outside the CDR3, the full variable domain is DVKVTQSSRYLVKRTGEKVFLECVQDMDHENMFWYRQDPGLGLRLIYFSYDVKMKEKGDIPEGYSVSREKKERFSLILESASTNQTSMYLCASTGTAYTEAFFGQGTRLTVV.

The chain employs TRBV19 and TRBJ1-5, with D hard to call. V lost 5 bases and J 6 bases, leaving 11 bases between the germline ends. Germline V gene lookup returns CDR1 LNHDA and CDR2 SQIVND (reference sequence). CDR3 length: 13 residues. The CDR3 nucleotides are TGTGCCAGTAGTCTCAGCTTTAGTCAGCCCCAGCATTTT. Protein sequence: CASSLSFSQPQHF. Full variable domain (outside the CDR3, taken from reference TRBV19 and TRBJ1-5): DGGITQSPKYLFRKEGQNVTLSCEQNLNHDAMYWYRQDPGQGLRLIYYSQIVNDFQKGDIAEGYSVSREKKESFPLTVTSAQKNPTAFYLCASSLSFSQPQHFGDGTRLSIL.

CDR3 bases: TGTGCCTGGCACTTTGGGGTAATGAACACTGAAGCTTTCTTT. As protein: CAWHFGVMNTEAFF. This chain links TRBV30 with TRBJ1-1, with no clear D. This CDR3 is built from 14 residues. Germline V gives CDR1 GTSNPN, CDR2 SVGIG (reference sequence). V was pared by 5 bases and J by 0 bases, with 13 bases between.

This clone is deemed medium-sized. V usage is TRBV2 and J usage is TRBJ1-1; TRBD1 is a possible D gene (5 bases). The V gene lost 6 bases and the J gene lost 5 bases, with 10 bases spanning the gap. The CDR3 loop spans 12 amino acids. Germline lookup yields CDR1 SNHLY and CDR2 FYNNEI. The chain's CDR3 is CASSTGGTEAFF. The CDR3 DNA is TGTGCCAGCAGCACAGGTGGAACTGAAGCTTTCTTT.

DNA for the CDR3: TGTGCCAGCAGTGGGGTCCCCGAGATGAACACTGAAGCTTTCTTT. This codes for CASSGVPEMNTEAFF. The V gene is TRBV11-2, the J gene TRBJ1-1; D gene ambiguous. CDR1 is SGHAT and CDR2 is FQNNGV in the germline V gene. Trimming pared 6 bases from V and 0 bases from J, leaving 14 bases between. The CDR3 has 15 residues.